These T cell receptor beta chains were read from a single sample in a study of STAT3 mutations in large granular lymphocyte leukemia. Assay used: immunoSEQ multiplex PCR; TCRdb lists only in-frame clones, some missing. The sample yields several thousand clones, roughly 34% seen once. Sequencing was performed on peripheral blood mononuclear cells. The receptors shown here come from a woman in her thirties or forties with T-cell large granular lymphocyte leukemia. Some clones in this sample may be carry-over from other donors' samples. The CDR3 runs from the conserved cysteine through the conserved F or W. A D gene is named only where the DNA matches it firmly. The listing skips clone size in some rows; elsewhere it reads once, few, many or a size class.

j_gene,v_gene,d_gene,abundance,CDR3aa,CDR3nt
TRBJ1-2,TRBV9,-,-,CASSAVSGRTLNGYTF,TGTGCCAGCAGCGCAGTTTCGGGACGGACGTTAAATGGCTACACCTTC
TRBJ1-1,TRBV27,-,few,CASSLLGGGLNTEAFF,TGTGCCAGCAGTTTACTTGGCGGGGGATTGAACACTGAAGCTTTCTTT
TRBJ2-7,TRBV7-8,TRBD2,few,CASNAGDSNEQYF,TGTGCCAGCAATGCGGGGGATTCAAACGAGCAGTACTTC
TRBJ2-7,TRBV9,TRBD2,few,CASSVGAGEVHEQYF,TGTGCCAGCAGCGTAGGAGCGGGGGAGGTCCACGAGCAGTACTTC
TRBJ2-1,TRBV13,TRBD1,-,CASSFQTGQGWADEQFF,TGTGCCAGCAGCTTCCAAACCGGACAGGGATGGGCGGATGAGCAGTTCTTC
TRBJ2-2,TRBV5-8,-,-,CASSPGGIDTGELFF,TGTGCCAGCAGCCCAGGGGGGATCGACACCGGGGAGCTGTTTTTT
TRBJ1-2,TRBV6-1,-,-,CASSDNSYRYTF,TGTGCCAGCAGTGATAACTCATATCGCTACACCTTC
TRBJ2-3,TRBV4-1,-,-,CASSQPKRGSTDTQYF,TGCGCCAGCAGCCAACCGAAGCGCGGGAGCACAGATACGCAGTATTTT
TRBJ2-7,TRBV7-9,-,few,CASSLPSAAYEQYF,TGTGCCAGCAGCTTACCCTCCGCAGCCTACGAGCAGTACTTC
TRBJ1-2,TRBV11-2,-,-,CASSFRGGYTF,TGTGCCAGCAGCTTCCGTGGCGGCTACACCTTC
TRBJ1-1,TRBV7-9,-,few,CASSPHSGATEAFF,TGTGCCAGCAGCCCACACTCAGGGGCCACTGAAGCTTTCTTT